This TCR beta chain was identified in a study of blood T cell repertoires in COVID-19. The wider study: Samples came from the United States, Italy and Spain, spanning acute and convalescent COVID-19. The cDNA or gDNA used as material had been derived from T cells, B-cell-depleted T cells, or PBMCs.

Trimming stripped 4 bases from V and 0 bases from J, with 4 bases between. Germline-derived CDR1 and CDR2 are SEHNR and FQNEAQ (reference sequence). This CDR3 region has 13 residues. Under the authors' procedure: Researchers report that nucleated cell counts were estimated from reference gene primer amplification. Using immunoSEQ multiplex PCR, the repertoire was profiled, and TCRdb retains in-frame clones only, with some absent. V, J and clone size are those of that table, while D and trimming were read from the DNA. This table holds more than 200,000 clones, about nine tenths found once. This sequence was found in a woman aged 25 to 39 with COVID-19, enrolled during active disease. The sequencing input was peripheral blood. This chain links TRBV7-9 with TRBJ1-3; D uncertain. CDR3 amino acids: CASSSSSGNTIYF. CDR3 DNA sequence: TGTGCCAGCAGCTCCTCCTCTGGAAACACCATATATTTT. Supplemented by reference TRBV7-9 and TRBJ1-3, the full variable domain reads DTGVSQNPRHKITKRGQNVTFRCDPISEHNRLYWYRQTLGQGPEFLTYFQNEAQLEKSRLLSDRFSAERPKGSFSTLEIQRTEQGDSAMYLCASSSSSGNTIYFGEGSWLTVV.